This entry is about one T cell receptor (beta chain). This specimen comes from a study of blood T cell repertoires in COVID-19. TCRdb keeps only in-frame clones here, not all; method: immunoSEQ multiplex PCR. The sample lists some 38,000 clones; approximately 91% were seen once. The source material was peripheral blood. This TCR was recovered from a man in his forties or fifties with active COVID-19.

The CDR3 region has the DNA TGTGCCAGCAGCTTATTTTTCTATGACAGTTCGAACACCGGGGAGCTGTTTTTT. Translating gives CASSLFFYDSSNTGELFF. The rearrangement links TRBV7-9 to TRBJ2-2; D is perhaps TRBD1 (5 bases). This CDR3 contains 18 residues. Between the trimmed V and J ends, which lost 2 bases and 0 bases, there was a span of 16 bases. The germline gives CDR1 SEHNR, CDR2 FQNEAQ (reference sequence).